Below are 15 T cell receptor beta chains sequenced from a single sample in a study of human T cells and chemical hapten exposure. TCRdb analysed the RACE reads with MiXCR anew, one entry per CDR3 protein. The sample lists around 42,000 distinct CDR3 sequences, approximately 9.5% seen once, with 11% to 15% in the top ten. Described time point: patch test 2, 6 weeks after DPC sensitization. Treatment specified: therapeutic diphenylcyclopropenone sensitization with weekly scalp DPC. Total RNA was extracted from unfractionated whole blood. The material was whole blood, obtained in connection with sensitization to the hapten diphenylcyclopropenone (DPC). The origin of the receptors is a woman aged 25-40 years with alopecia areata. Some clones in this sample may be carry-over from other donors' samples.

This clonotype was detected many times. This CDR3 reads CASNRAGGPTDTQYF. CDR3 sequence (DNA): TGTGCCAGCAATAGAGCGGGGGGGCCAACAGATACGCAGTATTTT. V and J are TRBV2 and TRBJ2-3, with 10 bases matching TRBD2. The V and J ends lost 7 bases and 3 bases, in that order; junction bases with no gene match: 7. Germline CDR1 and CDR2: SNHLY and FYNNEI. This CDR3 spans 15 amino acids.

This clonotype was counted between two and nine times. DNA of the CDR3: TGTGCCAGCCGCGAACAGGGCGCTACCCTTCAAGAGACCCAGTACTTC. Translated: CASREQGATLQETQYF. The chain joins TRBV6-2 or TRBV6-3 to TRBJ2-5; D perhaps matches TRBD1 (6 bases). Trimming cost V 8 bases and J 2 bases, with 21 bases left between them. This CDR3 contains 16 residues. Per germline, CDR1 MNHEY and CDR2 SVGEGT.

CDR3 sequence: CASTPRLDRELLQYF. The CDR3 DNA sequence: TGTGCCAGCACCCCTCGGTTGGACAGGGAACTTTTGCAGTACTTC. This chain uses TRBV28 with TRBJ2-7; 8 bases align to TRBD1. Unmatched junction bases numbered 17, after V lost 7 bases and J lost 9 bases. CDR1 MDHEN and CDR2 SYDVKM come from the germline V gene. CDR3 size: 15 residues.

This clonotype was recorded at least ten times. As DNA, the CDR3 is TGTGCCACCCTACAGGGAGGGTATGACACCGGGGAGCTGTTTTTT. It encodes CATLQGGYDTGELFF. This chain uses TRBV6-5 with TRBJ2-2; the D gene is possibly TRBD2 (7 bases). CDR3 length: 15 residues. Germline V lookup: CDR1 MNHEY, CDR2 SVGAGI. The V and J ends lost 10 bases and 3 bases respectively, with 18 bases between them.

This clonotype was seen more than once but under ten times. The genes are TRBV7-2 and TRBJ2-7; 7 bases are a match to TRBD2. The CDR3 spans 13 residues. Germline-derived CDR1 and CDR2 are SGHTA and FQGNSA. The V segment lost 5 bases and the J segment 2 bases; nucleotides outside the gene matches: 3. The CDR3 DNA reads TGTGCCAGCAGCCGTGGGACTACCTACGAGCAGTACTTC. Protein sequence: CASSRGTTYEQYF.

With respect to this clonotype: An end of the junction does not agree with germline; a read error may underlie this. The chain couples TRBV2 to TRBJ1-1; 9 bases match TRBD1. The CDR3 spans 16 residues. CDR1 and CDR2 (germline): SNHLY, FYNNEI. CDR3 region: CVSRGTGSQMNTEAFF. Written as DNA, the CDR3 is TGTGTCAGCAGGGGGACAGGGTCCCAGATGAACACTGAAGCTTTCTTT.

This clonotype appeared many times. J is TRBJ2-1 and V is TRBV5-1; D call uncertain. Trimming stripped 5 bases from V and 9 bases from J, with 18 bases between. The CDR3 covers 14 residues. Germline lookup yields CDR1 SGHRS and CDR2 YFSETQ. The CDR3 reads CASRAAIRGSEQFF. Written as DNA, the CDR3 is TGCGCCAGCAGGGCTGCAATCAGAGGCAGTGAGCAGTTCTTC.

The table lists this clonotype with many counts. The V gene is TRBV7-2, the J gene TRBJ2-7, with TRBD1 matching 8 bases. CDR3 length: 16 residues. CDR1 SGHTA and CDR2 FQGNSA come from the germline V gene. The V and J ends lost 5 bases and 5 bases, in that order; junction bases with no gene match: 14. CDR3 region: CASSPGPWTGRHEQYF. Here the CDR3 DNA reads TGTGCCAGCAGCCCAGGTCCCTGGACAGGGAGGCACGAGCAGTACTTC.

This clonotype has only a few counts. The J gene is TRBJ2-7, the V gene TRBV5-1; 11 positions match TRBD2. After removal of 0 bases from V and 3 bases from J, the junction contained 2 bases not matched to a gene. CDR3 size: 15 residues. Germline CDR1 and CDR2: SGHRS and YFSETQ. The CDR3 loop reads CASSLETSGGYEQYF. For the CDR3, the DNA is TGCGCCAGCAGCTTGGAAACTAGCGGGGGCTACGAGCAGTACTTC.

The chain is built from TRBV4-1 and TRBJ1-1, with D perhaps matching TRBD1 (5 bases). Trimming shortened V by 4 bases and J by 1 base, and 10 bases separated the two germline ends. CDR3 length: 14 residues. The V gene's germline CDR1 is MGHRA and CDR2 YSYEKL. The CDR3 coding sequence is TGCGCCAGCAGCCCTCGGGACGAGAACACTGAAGCTTTCTTT. This sequence encodes CASSPRDENTEAFF.

In its sample, this clonotype was seen many times. The chain has TRBV18 and TRBJ1-5, with D possibly being TRBD1 (6 bases). The V gene lost 3 bases and the J gene lost 3 bases, with 12 bases spanning the gap. The length of the CDR3 is 15 residues. Germline V lookup: CDR1 KGHSH, CDR2 LQKENI. This CDR3 reads CASSPAGQFNQPQHF. CDR3 nucleotides: TGTGCCAGCTCACCGGCCGGACAGTTCAATCAGCCCCAGCATTTT.

This clonotype was seen only a few times. The rearrangement joins TRBV7-9 to TRBJ2-7; D possibly matches TRBD1 or TRBD2 (5 bases each). The germline V gene has CDR1 SEHNR and CDR2 FQNEAQ (reference sequence). V was cut by 5 bases and J by 0 bases, with 14 bases left in between. CDR3 length equals 15 residues. CDR3 nucleotides: TGTGCCAGCAGCCGCTCCGGGACCGTCTCCTACGAGCAGTACTTC. This codes for CASSRSGTVSYEQYF. Complete variable domain (other parts from reference TRBV7-9 and TRBJ2-7): DTGVSQNPRHKITKRGQNVTFRCDPISEHNRLYWYRQTLGQGPEFLTYFQNEAQLEKSRLLSDRFSAERPKGSFSTLEIQRTEQGDSAMYLCASSRSGTVSYEQYFGPGTRLTVT.

This clonotype turned up a few times. DNA of the CDR3: TGTGCCAGCAGCCCCGAGGGGGGGGCGAGCTCCTACAATGAGCAGTTCTTC. Residues: CASSPEGGASSYNEQFF. The V call is TRBV11-1, the J call TRBJ2-1, with D tentatively TRBD2 (7 bases). This CDR3 is built from 17 residues. V lost 5 bases and J 0 bases, leaving 17 bases between the germline ends. Germline CDR1 reads SGHAT; CDR2 reads FQDESV (reference sequence).

For this clonotype: Being one base from a much bigger clone, this may be a read error. The chain combines TRBV29-1 with TRBJ2-1; D possibly uses TRBD1 or TRBD2 (5 bases each). This CDR3 has 15 residues. With 6 bases removed from V and 5 bases from J, the gap between germline ends came to 20 bases. Germline assignment: CDR1 SQVTM and CDR2 ANQGSEA. CDR3 in amino acids: CSVPYGAVGHNEQFF. CDR3 nucleotide sequence: TGCAGCGTCCCATACGGGGCGGTGGGTCACAATGAGCAGTTCTTC.

V is TRBV7-9 and J is TRBJ2-7, with TRBD1 identical over 8 bases. The CDR3 has 16 residues. CDR1 is SEHNR, CDR2 FQNEAQ, per germline (reference sequence). With 0 bases clipped from V and 2 bases from J, the junction kept 6 bases outside the gene matches. As DNA, the CDR3 is TGTGCCAGCAGCTTAGCCCCAGGACAGGGTGCCTACGAGCAGTACTTC. Amino acid sequence: CASSLAPGQGAYEQYF.